Listed below are T cell receptor beta chains from one sample, sequenced in a study of response to subunit inactivated influenza vaccine. MiXCR, run by TCRdb on the RT-PCR reads, gives a single entry per CDR3 protein. The data show more than 200,000 distinct CDR3 sequences, 9.5% to 15% seen once. Sequencing was performed on non-naive T cells sorted from PBMCs, taken less than 15 days before vaccination. The receptor set was obtained from a man aged 50-60 years who received an inactivated influenza vaccine. Both conserved end residues are part of each CDR3. The order of the fields is CDR3 protein, clone size, V gene. A row's size may be missing; if present it is once, few, many or a size class.

CDR3: CASSLTGGQGSLQETQYF; size: few; V: TRBV11-2
CDR3: CASSLQANNQPQHF; size: few; V: TRBV4-3
CDR3: CASRESGGSQPQHF; size: -; V: TRBV2
CDR3: CASSLSVYSSYEQYF; size: -; V: TRBV12-3/TRBV12-4
CDR3: CASIMGAGANVLTF; size: -; V: TRBV12-3/TRBV12-4
CDR3: CASSLNHPRGEQYF; size: -; V: TRBV7-8
CDR3: CASSQAPRYGYTF; size: few; V: TRBV4-1
CDR3: CATSDLRADYGYTF; size: -; V: TRBV24-1
CDR3: CASSPLTSGREDTQYF; size: -; V: TRBV28
CDR3: CASSSRTGTDEQYF; size: few; V: TRBV7-2
CDR3: CASSPSGTGTEAFF; size: few; V: TRBV18
CDR3: CASFEQVGTDTQYF; size: few; V: TRBV28
CDR3: CASSWETSVETQYF; size: few; V: TRBV12-3/TRBV12-4
CDR3: CAISDRLEETQYF; size: -; V: TRBV10-3
CDR3: CAISRGVTDTQYF; size: few; V: TRBV10-3
CDR3: CATGQGKYEQYF; size: many; V: TRBV10-3
CDR3: CASSHLRRLHEQFF; size: -; V: TRBV7-9
CDR3: CASRPTGGEGETQYF; size: -; V: TRBV2
CDR3: CASSLAVGDTQYF; size: few; V: TRBV5-1
CDR3: CASSDELDRASPYNEQFF; size: -; V: TRBV2
CDR3: CARSGQELNYGYTF; size: few; V: TRBV2
CDR3: CASSESGGGTGANVLTF; size: -; V: TRBV10-1
CDR3: CASRRTASSYEQYF; size: -; V: TRBV6-1
CDR3: CASSPGGTVNTEAFF; size: -; V: TRBV5-1
CDR3: CASSVGIYEQYF; size: -; V: TRBV6-1
CDR3: CATRGGGEKLFF; size: -; V: TRBV2
CDR3: CASSESWGGRSYNEQFF; size: -; V: TRBV25-1
CDR3: CASSLGQEGTDTQYF; size: few; V: TRBV5-1